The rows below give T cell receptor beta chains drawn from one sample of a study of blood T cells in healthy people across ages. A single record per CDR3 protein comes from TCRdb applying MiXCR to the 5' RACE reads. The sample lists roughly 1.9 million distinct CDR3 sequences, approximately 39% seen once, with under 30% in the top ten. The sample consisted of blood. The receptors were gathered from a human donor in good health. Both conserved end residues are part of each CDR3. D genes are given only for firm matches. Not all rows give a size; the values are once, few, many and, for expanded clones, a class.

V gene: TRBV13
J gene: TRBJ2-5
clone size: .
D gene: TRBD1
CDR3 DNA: TGTGCCAGCAGCCTCGAGGCCCTAACTGACAGGGGAAAAGAGACCCAGTACTTC
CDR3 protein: CASSLEALTDRGKETQYF

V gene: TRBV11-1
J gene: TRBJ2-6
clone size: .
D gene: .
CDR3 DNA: TGTGCCAGCAGCTTCTATTTTGGTGGTCGCTCTCTCTCTGGGGCCAACGTCCTGACTTTC
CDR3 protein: CASSFYFGGRSLSGANVLTF

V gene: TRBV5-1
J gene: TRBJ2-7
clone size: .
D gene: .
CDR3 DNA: TGCGCCAGCAGCTTGAGTAGCGGAGATACCTACGAGCAGTACTTC
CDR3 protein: CASSLSSGDTYEQYF

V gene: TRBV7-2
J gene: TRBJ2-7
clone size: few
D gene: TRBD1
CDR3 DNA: TGTGCCAGCAGCCTGACAGGGGGCTTTATATTTGTTGAGCAGTACTTC
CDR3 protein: CASSLTGGFIFVEQYF

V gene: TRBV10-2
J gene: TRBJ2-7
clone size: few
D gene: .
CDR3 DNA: TGCGCCAGCAGTGAAAACAGGTGGGCCTACGAGCAGTACTTC
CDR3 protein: CASSENRWAYEQYF

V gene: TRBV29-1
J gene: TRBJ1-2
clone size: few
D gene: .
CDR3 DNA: TGCAGCGTTGAAGGAAACACCTTC
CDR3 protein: CSVEGNTF

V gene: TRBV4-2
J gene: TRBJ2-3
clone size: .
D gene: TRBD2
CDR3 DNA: TGTGTCAGCAGCCAAGTATCGACTAGCGGGACGAGCACAGATACGCAGTATTTT
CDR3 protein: CVSSQVSTSGTSTDTQYF

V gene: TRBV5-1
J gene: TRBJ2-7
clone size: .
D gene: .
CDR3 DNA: TGCGCCAGCAGCTTGGTGTATTCACAGGGCGGAGAGCAGTACTTC
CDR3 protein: CASSLVYSQGGEQYF

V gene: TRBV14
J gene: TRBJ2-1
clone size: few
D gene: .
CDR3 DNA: TGTGCCAGCAGCTTGACATTGCCCTACAATGAGCAGTTCTTC
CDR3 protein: CASSLTLPYNEQFF

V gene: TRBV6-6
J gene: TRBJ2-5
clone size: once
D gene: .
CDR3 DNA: TGTGCCAGCAGTCCGATAGGGAAGGGGGAGACCCAGTACTTC
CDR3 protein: CASSPIGKGETQYF

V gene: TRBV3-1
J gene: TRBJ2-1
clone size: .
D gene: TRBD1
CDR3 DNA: TGTGCCAGCGGGGACAGCTCCAGCTCCTACAATGAGCAGTTCTTC
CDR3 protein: CASGDSSSSYNEQFF

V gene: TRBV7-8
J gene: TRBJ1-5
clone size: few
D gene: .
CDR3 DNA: TGTGCCAGCAGCTTATCGTTGATGGGGGCCAGTAACAATCAGCCCCAGCATTTT
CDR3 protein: CASSLSLMGASNNQPQHF

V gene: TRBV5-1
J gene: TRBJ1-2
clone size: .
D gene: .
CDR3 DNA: TGCGCCAACAAAAAAGGGTATGATGGCTACACCTTC
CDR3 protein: CANKKGYDGYTF

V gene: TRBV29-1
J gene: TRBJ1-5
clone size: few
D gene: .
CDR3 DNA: TGCAGCGTTGGGGACGGTTGGGGTCGGCCCCAGCATTTT
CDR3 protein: CSVGDGWGRPQHF

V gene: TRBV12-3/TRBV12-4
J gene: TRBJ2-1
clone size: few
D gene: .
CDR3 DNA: TGTGCCAGCAGTTTAGGAGGCTACATTAGCTCCTACAATGAGCAGTTCTTC
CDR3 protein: CASSLGGYISSYNEQFF

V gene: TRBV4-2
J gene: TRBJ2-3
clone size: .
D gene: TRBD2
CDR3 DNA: TGTGCCAGCAGCCAAGATGCGGGGGGCGGGGGAGAGACCCAGTATTTT
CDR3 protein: CASSQDAGGGGETQYF

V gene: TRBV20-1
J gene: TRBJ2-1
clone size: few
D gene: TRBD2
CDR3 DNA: TGCAGTGCTAGGAGTTTGACTAGCGCCTACAATGAGCAGTTCTTC
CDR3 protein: CSARSLTSAYNEQFF

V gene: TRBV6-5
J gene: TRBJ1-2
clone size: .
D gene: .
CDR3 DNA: TGTGCCAGCAGCCCTCTTGGGCAGGGGAATAGTGGCTACACCTTC
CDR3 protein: CASSPLGQGNSGYTF

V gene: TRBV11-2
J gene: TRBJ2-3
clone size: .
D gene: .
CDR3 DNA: TGTGCCAGCAGCTTAGATTTGTGGGCTCCTTCCATAGATACGCAGTATTTT
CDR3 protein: CASSLDLWAPSIDTQYF

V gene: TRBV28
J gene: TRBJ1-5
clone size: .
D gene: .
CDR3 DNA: TGTGCCAGCAGTTTTACAGGAGGTAACAATCAGCCCCGGCATTTT
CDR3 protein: CASSFTGGNNQPRHF

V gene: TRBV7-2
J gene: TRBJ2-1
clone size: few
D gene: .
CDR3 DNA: TGTGCCAGCAGCTTTCGGGCAGGGGTGGACAATGAGCAGTTCTTC
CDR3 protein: CASSFRAGVDNEQFF

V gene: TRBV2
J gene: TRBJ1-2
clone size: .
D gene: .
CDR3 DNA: TGTGCCAGCAGTGATCTCCCCCCGCCCGTGGGCTACACCTTC
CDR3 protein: CASSDLPPPVGYTF

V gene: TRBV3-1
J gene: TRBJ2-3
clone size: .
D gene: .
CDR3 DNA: TGTGCCAGCAGCCAAGCCCGGGGGGCGGGTGATGCGCAGTATTTT
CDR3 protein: CASSQARGAGDAQYF

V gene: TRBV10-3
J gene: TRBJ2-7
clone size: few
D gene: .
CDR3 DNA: TGTGCCATCAGTGAGGCTCCGGGACTTCGAGGAGGGCAGTACTTC
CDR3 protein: CAISEAPGLRGGQYF

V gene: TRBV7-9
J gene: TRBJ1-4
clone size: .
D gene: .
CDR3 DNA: TGTGCCAGCAGCGGCTTCACAGGGCCTGGGAGTGAAAAACTGTTTTTT
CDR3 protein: CASSGFTGPGSEKLFF

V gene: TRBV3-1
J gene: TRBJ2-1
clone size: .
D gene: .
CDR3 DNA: TGTGCCAGCAGCCAAGTAGAGTGGGAGCAGTTCTTC
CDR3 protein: CASSQVEWEQFF

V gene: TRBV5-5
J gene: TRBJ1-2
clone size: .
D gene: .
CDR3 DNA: TGTGCCAGCAGCTTCGTTGGGACGGACGGTTATGGCTACACCTTC
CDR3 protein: CASSFVGTDGYGYTF

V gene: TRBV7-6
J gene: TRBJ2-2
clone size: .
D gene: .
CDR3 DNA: TGTGCCAGCAGCTCTAGCTCGGGTGCCGGGGAGCTGTTTTTT
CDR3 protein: CASSSSSGAGELFF

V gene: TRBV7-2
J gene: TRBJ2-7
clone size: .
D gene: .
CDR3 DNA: TGTGCCAGCAGCTTAAGGTCGCGATCCGAGCAGTACTTC
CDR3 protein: CASSLRSRSEQYF

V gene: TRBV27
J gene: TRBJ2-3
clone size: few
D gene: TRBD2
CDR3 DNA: TGTGCCAGCAGTCTTCTAGCGGCAAGGACGAGCACAGATACGCAGTATTTT
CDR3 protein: CASSLLAARTSTDTQYF

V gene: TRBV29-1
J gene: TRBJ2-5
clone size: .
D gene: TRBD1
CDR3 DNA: TGCAGCGTGGGACAGTCAGAAGAGACCCAGTACTTC
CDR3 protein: CSVGQSEETQYF

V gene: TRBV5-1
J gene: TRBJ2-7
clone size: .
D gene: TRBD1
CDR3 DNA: TGCGCCAGCAGCCCGCTACAGGGGGCCGAGCAGTACTTC
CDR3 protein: CASSPLQGAEQYF

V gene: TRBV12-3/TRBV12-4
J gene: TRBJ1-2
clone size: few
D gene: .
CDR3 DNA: TGTGCCAGCAGTTTAGGGCAGGGTCGCGACTATGGCTACACCTTC
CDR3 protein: CASSLGQGRDYGYTF

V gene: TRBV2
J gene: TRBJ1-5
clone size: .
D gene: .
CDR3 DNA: TGTGCCAGCAGTGCCGACAGATCAAATCAGCCCCAGCATTTT
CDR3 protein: CASSADRSNQPQHF

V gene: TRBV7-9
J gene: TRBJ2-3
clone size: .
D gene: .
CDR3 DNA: TGTGCCAGCAGCTTATACGGGGAACGAGTAGATACGCAGTATTTT
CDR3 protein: CASSLYGERVDTQYF

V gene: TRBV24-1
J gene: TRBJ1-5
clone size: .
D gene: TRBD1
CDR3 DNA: TGTGCCACCAGTGAGAACAGGGGGTATCAGCCCCAGCATTTT
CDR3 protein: CATSENRGYQPQHF

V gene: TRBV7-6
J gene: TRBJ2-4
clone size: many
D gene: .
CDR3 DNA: TGTGCCAGCAGCTCAATCAGGGGTGACATTCAGTACTTC
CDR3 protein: CASSSIRGDIQYF

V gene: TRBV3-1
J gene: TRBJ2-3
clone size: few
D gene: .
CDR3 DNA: TGTGCCAGCAGCCAAGATCTCGGACAGAGCACAGATACGCAGTATTTT
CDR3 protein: CASSQDLGQSTDTQYF

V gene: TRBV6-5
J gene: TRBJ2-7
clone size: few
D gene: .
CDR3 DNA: TGTGCCAGCAGTTACTCTGGAGGACAGTTCAGTGAGCAGTACTTC
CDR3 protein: CASSYSGGQFSEQYF

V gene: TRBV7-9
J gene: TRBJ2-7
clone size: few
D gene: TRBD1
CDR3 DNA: TGTGCCAGCAGCTTATATCGGGACAGGGCTTCCTACGAGCAGTACTTC
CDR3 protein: CASSLYRDRASYEQYF

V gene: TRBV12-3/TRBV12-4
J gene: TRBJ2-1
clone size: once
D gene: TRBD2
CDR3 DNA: TGTGCCAGCAGTTCCATGAGGAGCGGGGGAGACAATGAGCAGTTCTTC
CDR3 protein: CASSSMRSGGDNEQFF

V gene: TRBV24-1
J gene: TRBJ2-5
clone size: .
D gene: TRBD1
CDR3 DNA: TGTGCCACCAGTGATTTTGAGGGGGCAGGGGAGACCCAGTACTTC
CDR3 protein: CATSDFEGAGETQYF

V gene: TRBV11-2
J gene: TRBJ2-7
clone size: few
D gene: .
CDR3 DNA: TGTGCCAGCAGCTTAGGTTTCCTAGGCAGGATCTCCTACGAGCAGTACTTC
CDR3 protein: CASSLGFLGRISYEQYF

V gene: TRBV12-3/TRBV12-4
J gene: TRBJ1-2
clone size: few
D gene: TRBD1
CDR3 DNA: TGTGCCAGCAGTCCTAGATCCGGGACAGGGCGATATGGCTACACCTTC
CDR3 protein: CASSPRSGTGRYGYTF

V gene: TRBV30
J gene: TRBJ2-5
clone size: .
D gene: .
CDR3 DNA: TGTGCCTGGAGGGAGCGAGGGGCGGAGACCCAGTACTTC
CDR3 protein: CAWRERGAETQYF

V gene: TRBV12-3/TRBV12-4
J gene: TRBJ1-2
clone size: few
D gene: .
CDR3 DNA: TGTGCCAGCAGTTTTATTACTTCCCTCATAATGAGGGGTGCGGGCACCTTC
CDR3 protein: CASSFITSLIMRGAGTF

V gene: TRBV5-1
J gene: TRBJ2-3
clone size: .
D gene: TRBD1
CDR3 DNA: TGCGCCAGCAACCCCGGGACCGGACAGGGGGTCGGGGATACGCAGTATTTT
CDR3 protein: CASNPGTGQGVGDTQYF

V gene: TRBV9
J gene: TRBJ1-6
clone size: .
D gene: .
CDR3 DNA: TGTGCCAGCAGCGTACAAGTTGATTCACCCCTCCACTTT
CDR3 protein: CASSVQVDSPLHF

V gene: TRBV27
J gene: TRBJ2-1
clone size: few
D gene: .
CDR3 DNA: TGTGCCAGCAGTTTGCATGCCTCAGGGGCCCAATACAATGAGCAGTTCTTC
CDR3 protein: CASSLHASGAQYNEQFF

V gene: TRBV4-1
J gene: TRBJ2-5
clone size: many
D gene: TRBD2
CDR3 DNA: TGCGCCAGCAGCCGCCAACTTTCGGGACTATCACAAGAGACCCAGTACTTC
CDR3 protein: CASSRQLSGLSQETQYF